Listed below are T cell receptor beta chains from one sample, sequenced in a study of human T cells and chemical hapten exposure. TCRdb re-called the RACE reads with MiXCR, one entry per CDR3 protein. The table lists about 98,000 distinct CDR3 sequences, approximately 11% of them singletons. The specimen comprised whole blood, sampled in connection with sensitization to the hapten diphenylcyclopropenone (DPC). The receptors derive from a woman aged 60-70 years with alopecia areata. Some clones in this sample may be carry-over from other donors' samples. Each CDR3 is given with its conserved first and last residue. The order of the fields is V gene, D gene, J gene, CDR3 protein. D genes are given only for firm matches.

V gene: TRBV24-1; D gene: TRBD1; J gene: TRBJ2-3; CDR3 protein: CATARQGTDTQYF
V gene: TRBV12-3/TRBV12-4; D gene: .; J gene: TRBJ2-2; CDR3 protein: CASSFSATGELFF
V gene: TRBV7-3; D gene: .; J gene: TRBJ2-2; CDR3 protein: CASSLTSPGNTGELFF
V gene: TRBV5-4; D gene: .; J gene: TRBJ2-2; CDR3 protein: CASSLESRQTGELFF
V gene: TRBV6-5; D gene: TRBD1; J gene: TRBJ1-1; CDR3 protein: CASSRDRRSTEAFF
V gene: TRBV29-1; D gene: TRBD1; J gene: TRBJ2-7; CDR3 protein: CSVAGTGVF
V gene: TRBV7-2; D gene: .; J gene: TRBJ2-7; CDR3 protein: CASSPPGTTYEQYF
V gene: TRBV27; D gene: TRBD1; J gene: TRBJ2-5; CDR3 protein: CASSLNKGQGLKTQYF
V gene: TRBV4-1; D gene: TRBD2; J gene: TRBJ2-5; CDR3 protein: CASSQELGRGWQETQYF
V gene: TRBV7-8; D gene: .; J gene: TRBJ2-5; CDR3 protein: CASSLQGVETQYF
V gene: TRBV3-1; D gene: .; J gene: TRBJ2-7; CDR3 protein: CASSQGAGLLSEQYF
V gene: TRBV19; D gene: .; J gene: TRBJ2-7; CDR3 protein: CASSMRNGYEQYF
V gene: TRBV20-1; D gene: .; J gene: TRBJ2-3; CDR3 protein: CSASSHVSTDTQYF
V gene: TRBV2; D gene: .; J gene: TRBJ2-3; CDR3 protein: CASSAAGTSGSLKTQYF
V gene: TRBV5-1; D gene: .; J gene: TRBJ1-1; CDR3 protein: CASSWKGETEAFF
V gene: TRBV2; D gene: .; J gene: TRBJ1-4; CDR3 protein: CASSEWGDNEKLFF
V gene: TRBV20-1; D gene: TRBD1; J gene: TRBJ1-6; CDR3 protein: CSATGTGGSPLHF
V gene: TRBV4-2; D gene: .; J gene: TRBJ2-5; CDR3 protein: CASSQDGANQETQYF
V gene: TRBV29-1; D gene: TRBD1; J gene: TRBJ1-2; CDR3 protein: CSMHGQGDGYTF
V gene: TRBV29-1; D gene: .; J gene: TRBJ2-1; CDR3 protein: CSVEDVATEGIYNEQFF
V gene: TRBV12-3/TRBV12-4; D gene: .; J gene: TRBJ1-2; CDR3 protein: CASSLFGYTF
V gene: TRBV12-3/TRBV12-4; D gene: TRBD2; J gene: TRBJ2-1; CDR3 protein: CASSLKLAGGQFF
V gene: TRBV3-1; D gene: .; J gene: TRBJ2-1; CDR3 protein: CASSAAGSYRDEQFF
V gene: TRBV6-4; D gene: .; J gene: TRBJ2-1; CDR3 protein: CASNSEQGLFF
V gene: TRBV6-5; D gene: TRBD1; J gene: TRBJ2-7; CDR3 protein: CASSRTGSLYEQYF
V gene: TRBV5-8; D gene: .; J gene: TRBJ1-1; CDR3 protein: CASSLQSGNTEAFF
V gene: TRBV12-3/TRBV12-4; D gene: .; J gene: TRBJ2-1; CDR3 protein: CASSSARYNEQFF
V gene: TRBV12-3/TRBV12-4; D gene: .; J gene: TRBJ1-1; CDR3 protein: CASSFEGLDEAFF
V gene: TRBV6-5; D gene: .; J gene: TRBJ1-6; CDR3 protein: CASSYFHRAGSPLHF
V gene: TRBV21-1; D gene: .; J gene: TRBJ2-3; CDR3 protein: CASSRPGTPTDTQYF
V gene: TRBV11-2; D gene: .; J gene: TRBJ2-3; CDR3 protein: CASSLGPWGYIWDRADTQYF
V gene: TRBV11-2; D gene: TRBD1; J gene: TRBJ1-2; CDR3 protein: CASSFQGAYGYTF
V gene: TRBV7-9; D gene: TRBD1; J gene: TRBJ1-5; CDR3 protein: CASSLGGTERDQPQHF
V gene: TRBV7-2; D gene: TRBD1; J gene: TRBJ2-1; CDR3 protein: CASSLLQGNNEQFF
V gene: TRBV5-1; D gene: .; J gene: TRBJ2-4; CDR3 protein: CASSLEGANIQYF